This T cell receptor beta chain was documented in a study of blood T cell repertoires in COVID-19. At the level of the study: T cells, B-cell-depleted T cells, or PBMCs provided the cDNA or gDNA that served as material.

The V gene's germline CDR1 is SGHKS and CDR2 YYEKEE (reference sequence). The CDR3 spans 16 residues. The V gene end was trimmed by 0 bases and the J gene end by 3 bases; junction bases not matched to a gene: 8. In the original workflow: Amplified reference gene primers provided the basis for estimating nucleated cell counts. TCRdb's table, derived via immunoSEQ multiplex PCR, lists solely in-frame clones and lacks some. For V, J and clone size, that table is used; D and trimming come from the DNA. This sample has fewer than 250,000 clones, with around four fifths found just once. Material: peripheral blood. The sequence was collected from a woman aged 45-60 years with acute or convalescent COVID-19. V usage is TRBV5-5 and J usage is TRBJ2-7, with TRBD2 identical over 8 bases. This CDR3 is CASSLGSGGSLYEQYF. In DNA form, the CDR3 reads TGTGCCAGCAGCTTGGGGAGCGGGGGTAGTCTCTACGAGCAGTACTTC.